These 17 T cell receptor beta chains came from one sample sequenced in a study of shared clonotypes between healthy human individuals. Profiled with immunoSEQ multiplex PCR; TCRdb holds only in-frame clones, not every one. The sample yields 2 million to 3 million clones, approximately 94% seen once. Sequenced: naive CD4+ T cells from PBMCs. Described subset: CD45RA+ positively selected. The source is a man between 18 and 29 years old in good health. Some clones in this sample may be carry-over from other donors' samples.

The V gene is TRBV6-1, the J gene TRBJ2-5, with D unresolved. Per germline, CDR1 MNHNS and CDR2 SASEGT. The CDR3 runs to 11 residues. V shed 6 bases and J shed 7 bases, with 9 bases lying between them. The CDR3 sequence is CASSPTGTQYF. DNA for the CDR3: TGTGCCAGCAGCCCCACCGGGACCCAGTACTTC.

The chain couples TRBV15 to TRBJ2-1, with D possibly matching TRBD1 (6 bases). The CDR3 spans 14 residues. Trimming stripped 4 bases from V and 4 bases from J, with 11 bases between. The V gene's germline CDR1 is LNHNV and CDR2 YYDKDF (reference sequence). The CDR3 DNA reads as TGTGCCACCAGCACCGGGGACATGTACAATGAGCAGTTCTTC. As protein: CATSTGDMYNEQFF.

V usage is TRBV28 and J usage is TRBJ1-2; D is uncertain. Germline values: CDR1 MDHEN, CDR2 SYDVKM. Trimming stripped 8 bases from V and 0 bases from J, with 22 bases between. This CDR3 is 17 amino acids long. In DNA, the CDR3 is TGTGCCAGCGACGGGTCCGAGACGTCCGAAGCTAACTATGGCTACACCTTC. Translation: CASDGSETSEANYGYTF.

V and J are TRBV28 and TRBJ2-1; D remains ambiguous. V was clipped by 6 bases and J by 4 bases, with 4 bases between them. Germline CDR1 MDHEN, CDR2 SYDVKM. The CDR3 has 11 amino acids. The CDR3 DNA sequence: TGTGCCAGCAGGAAGTACAATGAGCAGTTCTTC. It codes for CASRKYNEQFF.

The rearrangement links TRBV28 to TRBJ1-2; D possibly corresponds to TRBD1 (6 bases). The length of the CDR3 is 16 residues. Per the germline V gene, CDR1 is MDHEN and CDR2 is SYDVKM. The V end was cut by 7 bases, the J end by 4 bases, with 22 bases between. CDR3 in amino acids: CASMITRGGFRYGYTF. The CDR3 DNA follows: TGTGCCAGCATGATAACCAGGGGCGGTTTTCGCTATGGCTACACCTTC.

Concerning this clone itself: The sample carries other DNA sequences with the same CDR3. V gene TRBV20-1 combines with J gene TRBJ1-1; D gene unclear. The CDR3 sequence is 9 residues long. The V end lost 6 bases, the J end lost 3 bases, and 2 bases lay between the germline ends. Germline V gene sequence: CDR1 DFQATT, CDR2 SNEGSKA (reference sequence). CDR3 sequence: CSADTEAFF. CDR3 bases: TGCAGTGCCGACACTGAAGCTTTCTTT.

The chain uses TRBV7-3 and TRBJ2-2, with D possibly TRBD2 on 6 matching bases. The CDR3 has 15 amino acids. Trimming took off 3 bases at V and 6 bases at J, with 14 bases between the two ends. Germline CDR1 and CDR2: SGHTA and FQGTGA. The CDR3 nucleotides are TGTGCCAGCAGCTTTTCCGGGAGAAGGGCCGGGGAGCTGTTTTTT. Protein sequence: CASSFSGRRAGELFF.

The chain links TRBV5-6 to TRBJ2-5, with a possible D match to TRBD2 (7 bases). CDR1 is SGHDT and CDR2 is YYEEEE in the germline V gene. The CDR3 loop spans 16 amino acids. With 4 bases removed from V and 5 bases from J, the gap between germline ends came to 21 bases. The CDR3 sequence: CASSPGGARGGETQYF. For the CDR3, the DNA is TGTGCCAGCAGCCCGGGGGGTGCCAGGGGTGGGGAGACCCAGTACTTC. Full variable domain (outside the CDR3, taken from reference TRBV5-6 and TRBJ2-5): DAGVTQSPTHLIKTRGQQVTLRCSPKSGHDTVSWYQQALGQGPQFIFQYYEEEERQRGNFPDRFSGHQFPNYSSELNVNALLLGDSALYLCASSPGGARGGETQYFGPGTRLLVL.

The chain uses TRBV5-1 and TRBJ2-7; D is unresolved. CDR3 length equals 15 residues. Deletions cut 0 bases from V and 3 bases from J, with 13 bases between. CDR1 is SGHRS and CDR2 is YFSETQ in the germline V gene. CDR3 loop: CASSLEGLSGYEQYF. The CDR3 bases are TGCGCCAGCAGCTTGGAGGGTCTTTCTGGCTACGAGCAGTACTTC.

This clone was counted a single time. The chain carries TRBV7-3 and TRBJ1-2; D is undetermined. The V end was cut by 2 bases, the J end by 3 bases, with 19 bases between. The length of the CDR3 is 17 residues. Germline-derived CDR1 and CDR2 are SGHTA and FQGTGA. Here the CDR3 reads CASSLSGYAGGDYGYTF. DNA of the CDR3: TGTGCCAGCAGCTTATCCGGGTACGCCGGCGGGGACTATGGCTACACCTTC.

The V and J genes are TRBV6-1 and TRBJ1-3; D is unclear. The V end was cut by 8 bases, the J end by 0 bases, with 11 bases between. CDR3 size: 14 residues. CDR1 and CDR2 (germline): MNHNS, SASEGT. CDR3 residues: CASEDGSSGNTIYF. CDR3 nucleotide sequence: TGTGCCAGCGAGGACGGAAGCTCTGGAAACACCATATATTTT.

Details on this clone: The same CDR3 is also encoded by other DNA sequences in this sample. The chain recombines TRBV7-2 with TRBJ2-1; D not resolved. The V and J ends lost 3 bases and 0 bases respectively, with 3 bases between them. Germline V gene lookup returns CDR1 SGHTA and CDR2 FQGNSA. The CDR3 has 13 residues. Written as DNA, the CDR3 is TGTGCCAGCAGCTTCGACTCCTACAATGAGCAGTTCTTC. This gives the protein CASSFDSYNEQFF.

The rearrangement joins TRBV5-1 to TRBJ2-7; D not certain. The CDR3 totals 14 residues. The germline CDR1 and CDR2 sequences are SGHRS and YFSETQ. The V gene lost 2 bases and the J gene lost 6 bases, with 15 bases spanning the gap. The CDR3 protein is CASSLGLPLGEQYF. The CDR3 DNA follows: TGCGCCAGCAGCTTAGGGTTACCTCTGGGCGAGCAGTACTTC. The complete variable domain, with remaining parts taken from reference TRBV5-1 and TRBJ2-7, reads KAGVTQTPRYLIKTRGQQVTLSCSPISGHRSVSWYQQTPGQGLQFLFEYFSETQRNKGNFPGRFSGRQFSNSRSEMNVSTLELGDSALYLCASSLGLPLGEQYFGPGTRLTVT.

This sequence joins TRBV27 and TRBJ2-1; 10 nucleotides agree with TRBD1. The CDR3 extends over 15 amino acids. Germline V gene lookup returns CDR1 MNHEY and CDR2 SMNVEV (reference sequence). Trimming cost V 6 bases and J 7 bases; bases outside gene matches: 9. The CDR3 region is CASRLKGQGRNEQFF. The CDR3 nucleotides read TGTGCCAGCAGACTAAAGGGACAGGGGAGGAATGAGCAGTTCTTC.

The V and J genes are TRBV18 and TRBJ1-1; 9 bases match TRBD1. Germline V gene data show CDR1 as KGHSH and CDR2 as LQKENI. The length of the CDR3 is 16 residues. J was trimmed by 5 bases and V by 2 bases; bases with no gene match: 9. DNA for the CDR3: TGTGCCAGCTCACCAATTCAACAGGGGGCAAGGACTGAAGCTTTCTTT. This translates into CASSPIQQGARTEAFF.

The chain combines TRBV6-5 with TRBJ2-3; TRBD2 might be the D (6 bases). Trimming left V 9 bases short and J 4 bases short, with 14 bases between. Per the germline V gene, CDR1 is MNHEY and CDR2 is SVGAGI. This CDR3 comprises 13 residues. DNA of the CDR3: TGTGCCAGTAGCCGGAGGGGAGCAGATACGCAGTATTTT. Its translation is CASSRRGADTQYF.

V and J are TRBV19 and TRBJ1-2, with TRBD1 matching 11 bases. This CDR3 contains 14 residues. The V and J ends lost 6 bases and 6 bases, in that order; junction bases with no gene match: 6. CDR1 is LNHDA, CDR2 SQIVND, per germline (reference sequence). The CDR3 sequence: CASRRDRGEDGYTF. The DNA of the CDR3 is TGTGCCAGTAGGAGGGACAGGGGGGAAGATGGCTACACCTTC. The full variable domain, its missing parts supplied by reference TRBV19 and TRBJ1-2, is DGGITQSPKYLFRKEGQNVTLSCEQNLNHDAMYWYRQDPGQGLRLIYYSQIVNDFQKGDIAEGYSVSREKKESFPLTVTSAQKNPTAFYLCASRRDRGEDGYTFGSGTRLTVV.